The clone carrying this T cell receptor beta chain showed up many times. Noted time point: sample taken at primary tumor resection. Frozen PBMC, nontumor lung or tumor provided whole RNA, which was sequenced unsorted. Per germline, CDR1 SGHTA and CDR2 FQGTGA. V dropped 5 bases and J dropped 0 bases, with 14 bases sitting between them. The CDR3 is 17 residues long. TCRdb redid the calling of the 5' RACE reads with MiXCR, one entry per CDR3 protein. In the table there are approximately 12,000 distinct CDR3 sequences, around an eighth of which are singletons. This sample is part of a study of spatial heterogeneity in lung cancer.

The chain is built from TRBV7-3 and TRBJ2-6; a weak D match, TRBD2 (6 bases). Sequenced here: PBMCs, sampled at surgery. This clonotype was obtained from a female donor with early-stage non-small cell lung cancer. The CDR3 DNA sequence: TGTGCCAGCAGCCCGGAGGGGTTTAGCTCTGGGGCCAACGTCCTGACTTTC. The encoded protein is CASSPEGFSSGANVLTF.